This T cell receptor (beta chain) was profiled in a study of response to subunit inactivated influenza vaccine listed by TCRdb under 2018. Background on the whole study: Deep quantitative profiling of the T cell receptor repertoire was used in the study to follow responses to a trivalent subunit inactivated influenza vaccine. Study-level results and caveats: According to the authors, only a limited number of new T cells may be recruited by each seasonal influenza vaccination.

Notes on this clonotype: The target of this receptor is not known. The input lacks base qualities; no much larger clone sits a single base away.

The library was produced with RT-PCR. Sequencer: Illumina HiSeq 2500. TCRdb trimmed the raw reads at Q25, called clones with MiXCR and kept productive beta chains. Under each unique CDR3 protein, matching rows form one entry showing the most common genes and DNA. The table for this sample lists around 200,000 distinct CDR3 sequences; around 9% of them were counted only once. Clones ranked in the top ten supply approximately 11% of the sample. Reading from cysteine to phenylalanine, the CDR3 counts 12 amino acids. The entry retains the CDR3 DNA only, 36 bases that are in frame from base 1. V lost 9 bases and J lost 0 bases; the stretch between them is 8 bases long. For CDR1 and CDR2, the germline V gene (reference sequence) lists MNHEY and SMNVEV.

Here the chain combines TRBV27 and TRBJ1-1; the D gene is perhaps TRBD1, from 5 matching bases. Material: non-naive T cells sorted from PBMCs, obtained on the day of vaccination. The sample's cell subset or site label, in plain terms: memory T cell fraction. This receptor was identified in a man aged 45-60 years who received an inactivated influenza vaccine. Donor details come from another sample of the same person, matched by shared clones. CDR3 protein: CASRQLNTEAFF. The DNA reads as follows: TGTGCCAGTAGACAGTTGAACACTGAAGCTTTCTTT.